This passage covers 22 T cell receptor beta chains from one sample sequenced in a study of T cells in Graves' hyperthyroidism and ophthalmopathy. Researchers amplified the TCR beta CDR3 regions from RNA transcripts. The HTBI set primed first-round TCR CDR3 RT-PCR. TCRdb recomputed calls from the multiplex PCR reads with MiXCR, one row per CDR3 protein. The sample has 550,000 to 850,000 distinct CDR3 sequences, over 15% seen once. The specimen sequenced was blood. These receptors all stem from a woman between 45 and 60 years old with Graves' hyperthyroidism that later progressed to Graves' ophthalmopathy.

This clonotype was detected only a few times. The J gene is TRBJ1-5, the V gene TRBV6-1; D is unclear. The length of the CDR3 is 11 residues. V shed 5 bases and J shed 5 bases, with 4 bases lying between them. The germline V gene has CDR1 MNHNS and CDR2 SASEGT. In DNA, the CDR3 is TGTGCCAGCAGTCGGGATCAGCCCCAGCATTTT. As protein: CASSRDQPQHF.

Notes on this clonotype: At one of its ends the junction is not consistent with the germline gene, which may arise from a read error. J is TRBJ1-1 and V is TRBV4-1; tentative D call: TRBD1 (6 bases). The germline CDR1 and CDR2 sequences are MGHRA and YSYEKL. The CDR3 extends over 15 amino acids. The chain's CDR3 is CASNQWGPPGGEAFF. In nucleotides, the CDR3 is TGCGCCAGCAACCAATGGGGGCCGCCCGGCGGTGAAGCTTTCTTT.

This clonotype was counted ten times or more. The chain recombines TRBV7-8 with TRBJ2-3, with D possibly being TRBD2 (5 bases). CDR1 SGHVS and CDR2 FQNEAQ come from the germline V gene. The CDR3 runs 15 residues. The V end was cut by 5 bases, the J end by 1 base, with 13 bases between. The CDR3 sequence is CASSRRLVGTDTQYF. CDR3 nucleotides: TGTGCCAGCAGCAGGAGGCTGGTGGGCACAGATACGCAGTATTTT. The variable domain in full, completed from reference TRBV7-8 and TRBJ2-3, reads GAGVSQSPRYKVAKRGQDVALRCDPISGHVSLFWYQQALGQGPEFLTYFQNEAQLDKSGLPSDRFFAERPEGSVSTLKIQRTQQEDSAVYLCASSRRLVGTDTQYFGPGTRLTVL.

This clonotype has a count of ten or more. The chain carries TRBV20-1 and TRBJ1-2; possibly TRBD1 for D (5 bases). Germline V gene data show CDR1 as DFQATT and CDR2 as SNEGSKA (reference sequence). This CDR3 comprises 13 residues. Between the trimmed V and J ends, which lost 6 bases and 8 bases, there was a span of 19 bases. CDR3 protein: CSAAPGTLGGYTF. CDR3 coding DNA: TGCAGTGCGGCACCCGGGACCCTTGGCGGCTACACCTTC.

This clonotype was recorded many times. The rearrangement joins TRBV3-1 to TRBJ2-5; tentative D call: TRBD2 (6 bases). Trimming removed 6 bases at V and 5 bases at J, with 16 bases between. The CDR3 spans 14 residues. Germline loops: CDR1 LGHDT, CDR2 YNNKEL (reference sequence). CDR3 protein: CASSRTGGVETQYF. DNA for the CDR3: TGTGCCAGCAGTCGGACCGGGGGAGTGGAGACCCAGTACTTC.

At least ten counts were recorded for this clonotype. The rearrangement uses TRBV12-5 and TRBJ1-1; maybe TRBD1 (6 bases). Germline V lookup: CDR1 LGHNT, CDR2 FRNRAP. Trimming removed 3 bases from V and 4 bases from J, with 18 bases in between. The CDR3 runs to 16 residues. The CDR3 sequence is CASGFSLEGVGTEAFF. The CDR3 DNA reads as TGTGCTAGTGGTTTCTCCCTCGAGGGGGTAGGCACTGAAGCTTTCTTT.

V gene TRBV25-1 combines with J gene TRBJ2-7; either TRBD1 or TRBD2 may supply D (6 bases each). Germline CDR1 MGHDK, CDR2 SYGVNS. The CDR3 runs to 14 residues. V lost 6 bases and J 3 bases, leaving 15 bases between the germline ends. For the CDR3, the DNA is TGTGCCAGCAGGGAGGGACATGGTTTCTACGAGCAGTACTTC. Protein sequence: CASREGHGFYEQYF.

The genes are TRBV10-3 and TRBJ2-5, with D possibly being TRBD2 (5 bases). The germline V and J ends were trimmed by 0 bases and 4 bases, with 9 bases remaining between them. Per the germline V gene, CDR1 is ENHRY and CDR2 is SYGVKD. This CDR3 region has 14 residues. CDR3 region: CAISESDRGETQYF. In DNA form, the CDR3 reads TGTGCCATCAGTGAGTCCGACCGGGGAGAGACCCAGTACTTC.

The V gene is TRBV24-1, the J gene TRBJ1-2, with D maybe TRBD1 (5 bases). CDR1 and CDR2 (germline): KGHDR, SFDVKD. CDR3 length: 17 residues. V was shortened by 3 bases and J by 7 bases, with 23 bases between the two germline ends. CDR3 in DNA: TGTGCCACCAGTGATGGGGGTTTAGGGACGTTATTTGGTGGCTACACCTTC. It encodes CATSDGGLGTLFGGYTF.

There are many counts of this clonotype. The chain couples TRBV30 to TRBJ1-1, with no clear D. The CDR3 has 11 residues. V shed 5 bases and J shed 1 base, with 5 bases lying between them. CDR1 is GTSNPN and CDR2 is SVGIG in the germline V gene (reference sequence). CDR3 DNA: TGTGCCTGGGGAGAGAACACTGAAGCTTTCTTT. Encoded protein: CAWGENTEAFF.

This chain connects TRBV5-6 to TRBJ2-3, with 11 bases that match TRBD1. This CDR3 spans 15 amino acids. With V trimmed by 4 bases and J by 6 bases, 7 bases remained unmatched. Germline-derived CDR1 and CDR2 are SGHDT and YYEEEE. CDR3 in amino acids: CASSTGTGGGDTQYF. CDR3 nucleotides: TGTGCCAGCAGCACGGGGACAGGGGGGGGGGATACGCAGTATTTT.

This clonotype was seen more than once but under ten times. This chain joins TRBV10-3 and TRBJ1-2; a possible D gene is TRBD1 (5 bases). Between the trimmed V and J ends, which lost 4 bases and 6 bases, there was a span of 12 bases. The CDR3 has 13 residues. CDR1 ENHRY and CDR2 SYGVKD come from the germline V gene. CDR3 DNA sequence: TGTGCCATCAGTGGTGGGGCAGGGAATGGCTACACCTTC. It yields the protein CAISGGAGNGYTF.

This clonotype has ten or more counts. The V and J genes are TRBV5-1 and TRBJ1-1; D is undetermined. Between the trimmed V and J ends, which lost 6 bases and 1 base, there was a span of 10 bases. CDR3 length: 13 residues. Germline V gene data show CDR1 as SGHRS and CDR2 as YFSETQ. The CDR3 loop reads CASKESPNTEAFF. The CDR3 nucleotides are TGCGCCAGCAAAGAGTCACCGAACACTGAAGCTTTCTTT.

This clonotype was counted ten times or more. V usage is TRBV30 and J usage is TRBJ2-3, with 9 bases fitting TRBD2. The CDR3 contains 15 residues. Germline assignment: CDR1 GTSNPN and CDR2 SVGIG (reference sequence). J gave up 1 base and V 2 bases, and 4 bases lay outside the gene matches. CDR3 sequence: CAWSPLAGGTDTQYF. CDR3 in DNA: TGTGCCTGGAGTCCCTTAGCGGGGGGCACAGATACGCAGTATTTT.

This clonotype was observed many times. A read error may be the cause here, since a much bigger clone is one base away. The rearrangement links TRBV7-8 to TRBJ1-1; D unclear. The CDR3 runs 14 residues. V lost 1 base and J 0 bases, leaving 6 bases between the germline ends. The V gene's germline CDR1 is SGHVS and CDR2 FQNEAQ. In DNA, the CDR3 is TGTGCCAGCAGCTTAGAGGATATGAACACTGAAGCTTTCTTT. This translates into CASSLEDMNTEAFF.

This chain links TRBV27 with TRBJ2-1, with D possibly matching TRBD1 (6 bases). Looked up from germline, CDR1 is MNHEY and CDR2 is SMNVEV (reference sequence). V lost 0 bases and J 8 bases, leaving 11 bases between the germline ends. The CDR3 covers 14 residues. In DNA form, the CDR3 reads TGTGCCAGCAGTTTATCCACAGGGCTGGATGAGCAGTTCTTC. It is translated as CASSLSTGLDEQFF.

J is TRBJ1-2 and V is TRBV27, with D perhaps matching TRBD1 (5 bases). The CDR3 consists of 13 residues. V was clipped by 5 bases and J by 8 bases, with 15 bases between them. The V gene's germline CDR1 is MNHEY and CDR2 SMNVEV (reference sequence). The CDR3 region has the DNA TGTGCCAGCAGTCCCCGGGGCCCCGAGGGCTACACCTTC. Amino acid sequence: CASSPRGPEGYTF.

The chain recombines TRBV5-1 with TRBJ1-4; tentative D call: TRBD1 (5 bases). V lost 5 bases, J lost 1 base, and 6 bases lay in between. CDR3 length: 13 amino acids. The germline CDR1 and CDR2 sequences are SGHRS and YFSETQ. This CDR3 is CASRRGTNEKLFF. CDR3 nucleotides: TGCGCCAGCAGGAGGGGAACTAATGAAAAACTGTTTTTT.

In its sample, this clonotype was seen a few times. The chain combines TRBV7-9 with TRBJ2-7, with D perhaps assigned TRBD1 or TRBD2 (6 bases each). This CDR3 is 16 amino acids long. CDR1 SEHNR and CDR2 FQNEAQ come from the germline V gene (reference sequence). The V end lost 3 bases, the J end lost 5 bases, and 20 bases lay between the germline ends. CDR3 amino acids: CASSFVDGGPQDEQYF. As DNA, the CDR3 is TGTGCCAGCAGCTTCGTTGACGGGGGCCCCCAGGACGAGCAGTACTTC.

This clonotype came up many times. The J gene is TRBJ1-5, the V gene TRBV11-2, with 7 bases matching TRBD1. Germline V gives CDR1 SGHAT, CDR2 FQNNGV. J gave up 3 bases and V 6 bases, and 8 bases lay outside the gene matches. The CDR3 extends over 15 amino acids. This chain's CDR3 is CASSSQGTPNQPQHF. As DNA, the CDR3 is TGTGCCAGCAGTTCACAGGGGACCCCCAATCAGCCCCAGCATTTT.

The chain uses TRBV20-1 and TRBJ2-5, with 13 positions matching TRBD2. V trimming: 5 bases; J trimming: 4 bases; junction bases outside the gene matches: 7. The germline V gene encodes CDR1 DFQATT and CDR2 SNEGSKA (reference sequence). The CDR3 spans 15 residues. CDR3 DNA sequence: TGCAGTGCTCCACTAGCGGGGGGGCCAGGAGAGACCCAGTACTTC. Translating gives CSAPLAGGPGETQYF.

J is TRBJ2-1 and V is TRBV20-1, with D tentatively TRBD2 (5 bases). V was cut by 4 bases and J by 4 bases, with 11 bases left in between. The CDR3 has 13 amino acids. Germline loops: CDR1 DFQATT, CDR2 SNEGSKA (reference sequence). This CDR3 is CSATGIPYNEQFF. In DNA form, the CDR3 reads TGCAGTGCTACGGGAATACCATACAATGAGCAGTTCTTC.